The T cell receptor (beta chain) under discussion was sequenced for a study of blood T cell repertoires in COVID-19. This CDR3 region has 14 residues. V was clipped by 6 bases and J by 3 bases, with 14 bases between them. Per germline, CDR1 SNHLY and CDR2 FYNNEI. A single count supports this clone. Repertoires were generated with immunoSEQ multiplex PCR, while TCRdb's copy carries only in-frame clones and drops some. Here the sample spans 120,000 to 150,000 clones, about 85% being singletons. The chain links TRBV2 to TRBJ2-5, with a weak D call TRBD1 (6 bases). Sequenced input: peripheral blood. The TCR originated in a human donor in a cohort sampled during active COVID-19. CDR3 bases: TGTGCCAGCAGCGAACCGACAGGCGAAGAGACCCAGTACTTC. Amino acids: CASSEPTGEETQYF.